This T cell receptor (beta chain) originates from a study of blood T cells in healthy people across ages. Each sample yielded at least 6 million isolated PBMCs. The use of a sample-barcoded 5' primer and a J-beta primer mix characterized a second PCR of roughly 6 to 11 cycles. A template-switch adaptor containing 12 random nucleotides labeled each cDNA molecule. TCRdb used MiXCR to reprocess the 5' RACE reads, holding one entry per CDR3 protein. The repertoire includes about 780,000 distinct CDR3 sequences, less than 60% of them detected once, and 15% to 20% sits in the top ten. The CDR3 has 14 amino acids. Unmatched junction bases numbered 5, after V lost 4 bases and J lost 1 base. Germline CDR1 and CDR2: DFQATT and SNEGSKA (reference sequence). This clonotype was observed a handful of times.

The gene calls are TRBV20-1 and TRBJ1-1; 8 nucleotides match TRBD1. The TCR originated in a man older than 75 in good health. Sequencing input: blood. CDR3 loop: CSAKTTGANTEAFF. In DNA, the CDR3 is TGCAGTGCTAAGACGACAGGGGCGAACACTGAAGCTTTCTTT.